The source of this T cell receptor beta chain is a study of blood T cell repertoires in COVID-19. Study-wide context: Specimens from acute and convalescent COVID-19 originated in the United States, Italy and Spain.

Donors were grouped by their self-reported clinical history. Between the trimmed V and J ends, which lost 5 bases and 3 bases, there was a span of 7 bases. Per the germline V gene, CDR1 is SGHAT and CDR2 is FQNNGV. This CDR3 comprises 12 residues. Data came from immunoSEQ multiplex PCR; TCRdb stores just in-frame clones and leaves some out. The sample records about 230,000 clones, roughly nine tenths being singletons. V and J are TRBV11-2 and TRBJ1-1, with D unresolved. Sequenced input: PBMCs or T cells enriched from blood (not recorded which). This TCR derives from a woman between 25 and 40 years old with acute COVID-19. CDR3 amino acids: CASSPLDTEAFF. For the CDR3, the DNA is TGTGCCAGCAGCCCCCTCGACACTGAAGCTTTCTTT.